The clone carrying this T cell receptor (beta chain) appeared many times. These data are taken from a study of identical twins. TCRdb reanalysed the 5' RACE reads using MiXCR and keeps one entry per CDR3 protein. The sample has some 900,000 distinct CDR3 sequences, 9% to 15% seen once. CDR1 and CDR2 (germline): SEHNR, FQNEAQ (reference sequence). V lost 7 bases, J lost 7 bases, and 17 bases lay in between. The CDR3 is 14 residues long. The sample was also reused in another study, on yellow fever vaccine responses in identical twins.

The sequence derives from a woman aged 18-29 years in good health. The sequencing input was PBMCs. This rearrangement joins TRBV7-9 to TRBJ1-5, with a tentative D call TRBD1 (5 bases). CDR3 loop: CASNLGRGRQPQHF. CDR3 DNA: TGTGCCAGCAACCTAGGAAGGGGACGACAGCCCCAGCATTTT. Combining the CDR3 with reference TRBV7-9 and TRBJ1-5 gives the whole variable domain DTGVSQNPRHKITKRGQNVTFRCDPISEHNRLYWYRQTLGQGPEFLTYFQNEAQLEKSRLLSDRFSAERPKGSFSTLEIQRTEQGDSAMYLCASNLGRGRQPQHFGDGTRLSIL.